What follows are 9 T cell receptor beta chains derived from one specimen sequenced in a study of Ad26.COV2.S vaccination and SARS-CoV-2 variants. Treatment noted: roughly 20 received Ad26.COV2.S at low or high dose, single or two shots; several received placebo; per-sample allocation not given. The samples were gathered on day 63 after the first injection of vaccine or placebo. Measured with immunoSEQ multiplex PCR; TCRdb has only the in-frame clones, and not every one. Of 350,000 to 450,000 clones listed, about 91% were seen once; the top ten hold approximately 1.9%. The sample here was peripheral blood, taken in a trial of Ad26.COV2.S vaccine versus placebo. The receptor source for this set is a person aged 18-65 years who received the Ad26.COV2.S COVID-19 vaccine or a placebo.

V gene TRBV13 combines with J gene TRBJ2-3; TRBD2 aligns across 7 bases. The germline V gene has CDR1 PRHDT and CDR2 FYEKMQ (reference sequence). With 5 bases clipped from V and 5 bases from J, the junction kept 19 bases outside the gene matches. This CDR3 is 18 amino acids long. This CDR3 is CASSTRPWVAGVRDTQYF. CDR3 in DNA: TGTGCCAGCAGCACTAGACCGTGGGTGGCGGGAGTAAGAGATACGCAGTATTTT.

The chain is built from TRBV4-2 and TRBJ2-6, with 11 bases aligning to TRBD1. Germline CDR1 LGHNA, CDR2 YNFKEQ. The V and J ends lost 4 bases and 2 bases, in that order; junction bases with no gene match: 4. The CDR3 totals 17 residues. The CDR3 region is CASSPGQGDPGANVLTF. CDR3 DNA sequence: TGTGCCAGCAGCCCGGGACAGGGGGACCCTGGGGCCAACGTCCTGACTTTC.

This chain links TRBV25-1 with TRBJ2-5, with TRBD2 identical over 7 bases. Losses at the gene ends were 3 bases for V and 5 bases for J; bases not matched to a gene: 12. The CDR3 totals 16 residues. Germline CDR1 is MGHDK and CDR2 is SYGVNS. This CDR3 reads CASSDVKSGGRETQYF. CDR3 DNA: TGTGCCAGCAGTGATGTAAAGTCGGGGGGACGGGAGACCCAGTACTTC.

The V call is TRBV28, the J call TRBJ2-7, with 13 bases that match TRBD2. CDR1 and CDR2 (germline): MDHEN, SYDVKM. The J segment lost 2 bases and the V segment lost 6 bases, leaving 1 base of the junction unmatched. The CDR3 consists of 14 residues. CDR3 nucleotides: TGTGCCAGCAGAACTAGCGGGAGGGCCTACGAGCAGTACTTC. Translated: CASRTSGRAYEQYF.

In regard to this clone: Within the sample, other DNA sequences also encode this same CDR3. The rearrangement uses TRBV6-5 and TRBJ1-4; TRBD1 agrees at 7 bases. The CDR3 runs to 15 residues. Germline trimming cut 0 bases from V and 2 bases from J; bases unmatched to any gene: 0. From germline, CDR1 is MNHEY and CDR2 SVGAGI. The CDR3 reads CASSYSGGTNEKLFF. Here the CDR3 DNA reads TGTGCCAGCAGTTACTCAGGGGGCACTAATGAAAAACTGTTTTTT.

The chain has TRBV6-4 and TRBJ2-3; TRBD2 is a possible D gene (5 bases). Per germline, CDR1 MRHNA and CDR2 SNTAGT. V was cut by 2 bases and J by 1 base, with 10 bases left in between. This CDR3 is 15 amino acids long. The CDR3 is CASSDQLGGTDTQYF. CDR3 DNA: TGTGCCAGCAGTGACCAACTAGGAGGCACAGATACGCAGTATTTT.

CDR3 protein: CASRWSGSPSYEQYF. The CDR3 nucleotides are TGTGCCAGCAGGTGGAGCGGGAGCCCGTCCTACGAGCAGTACTTC. The V gene is TRBV28, the J gene TRBJ2-7, with 8 bases identical to TRBD2. The trim removed 6 bases at V and 1 base at J, leaving 8 bases unmatched. Germline V gene data show CDR1 as MDHEN and CDR2 as SYDVKM. The CDR3 runs to 15 residues. The full variable domain, with the rest looked up from reference TRBV28 and TRBJ2-7, is DVKVTQSSRYLVKRTGEKVFLECVQDMDHENMFWYRQDPGLGLRLIYFSYDVKMKEKGDIPEGYSVSREKKERFSLILESASTNQTSMYLCASRWSGSPSYEQYFGPGTRLTVT.

This chain links TRBV7-9 with TRBJ2-1; D is ambiguous. Germline-derived CDR1 and CDR2 are SEHNR and FQNEAQ (reference sequence). The ends were cut back, 2 bases at V and 3 bases at J, with 8 bases in the middle. The CDR3 extends over 14 amino acids. The CDR3 nucleotides are TGTGCCAGCAGCTTAAGTATAGGCTACAATGAGCAGTTCTTC. The encoded protein is CASSLSIGYNEQFF.

For this clone: The same CDR3 arises from other DNA sequences in this sample as well. This sequence joins TRBV7-3 and TRBJ2-1; D gene unclear. Germline assignment: CDR1 SGHTA and CDR2 FQGTGA. Trimming removed 0 bases from V and 7 bases from J, with 4 bases in between. CDR3 length equals 12 residues. CDR3 region: CASSLTRNEQFF. The CDR3 DNA sequence: TGTGCCAGCAGCTTAACGAGGAATGAGCAGTTCTTC.